The rows below give T cell receptor beta chains drawn from one sample of a study of blood T cell repertoires in COVID-19. Assay used: immunoSEQ multiplex PCR; TCRdb lists only in-frame clones, some missing. Among fewer than 350,000 clones, approximately 81% were seen once, and the ten largest hold around 2.9%. The sample taken for sequencing was peripheral blood. The receptors derive from a woman aged 55 to 70 with active or convalescent COVID-19. Each CDR3 is given with its conserved first and last residue.

j_call v_call cdr3_aa
TRBJ1-1 TRBV11-3 CASSEGSPSTEAFF
TRBJ2-1 TRBV11-2 CASSLGYLAGGPVMNEQFF
TRBJ1-2 TRBV3-1/TRBV3-2 CASRTDREYGYTF
TRBJ2-4 TRBV7-2 CASSPREAKNIQYF
TRBJ1-1 TRBV11-2 CASSLSGGSTEAFF
TRBJ2-3 TRBV5-1 CASSLGTGGRYGKTDTQYF
TRBJ1-3 TRBV7-6 CASSNSVLSGNTIYF
TRBJ1-5 TRBV6-1 CASSEARGRGNQPQHF
TRBJ2-1 TRBV7-2 CASSLEDRAYNEQFF
TRBJ1-2 TRBV12-3/TRBV12-4 CASSRTGYGYTF
TRBJ2-5 TRBV6-2/TRBV6-3 CASSYLAGGQETQYF
TRBJ2-5 TRBV7-7 CASSPNRQRQETQYF
TRBJ1-2 TRBV3-1/TRBV3-2 CASSQGRTGYGYTF
TRBJ1-1 TRBV2 CASGGTPQAEAFF
TRBJ2-5 TRBV27 CASSPSPEKRETQYF
TRBJ1-2 TRBV2 CASSESEGGIYGYTF
TRBJ2-7 TRBV30 CAWSVYRTSRTSYEQYF
TRBJ1-2 TRBV7-3 CASSLTGGDGYTF
TRBJ1-4 TRBV30 CAWRKWQGQFEKLFF
TRBJ1-2 TRBV9 CASSVRGSFGYTF
TRBJ1-2 TRBV6-2/TRBV6-3 CASSLTGNYGYTF
TRBJ1-2 TRBV19 CASSVSRGRNYGYTF